Listed below are T cell receptor beta chains from one sample, sequenced in a study of T cells of healthy individuals. TCRdb re-called the 5' RACE reads through MiXCR, storing one row per CDR3 protein. The table records 95,000 to 100,000 distinct CDR3 sequences, around 17% of them present only once. The source of these receptors is a human donor in good health. The CDR3 runs from the conserved cysteine through the conserved F or W. D genes are given only for firm matches. Rows may omit the clone size; those that give it use once, few, many or a size class.

clone size	D gene	V gene	J gene	CDR3 DNA	CDR3 protein
few	.	TRBV7-3	TRBJ2-7	TGTGCCAGCAGCTTAAAGGGGGGGACAGTCTACGAGCAGTACTTC	CASSLKGGTVYEQYF
.	TRBD2	TRBV27	TRBJ2-3	TGTGCCAGTAGAGCGGGGGGCAGCACAGATACGCAGTATTTT	CASRAGGSTDTQYF
many	TRBD2	TRBV27	TRBJ2-5	TGTGCCAGCAGTTTGAAGCGGGAGTGGGCAGAGACCCAGTACTTC	CASSLKREWAETQYF
few	.	TRBV4-3	TRBJ2-7	TGCGCCAGCAGCCAAGTAATGGGACTGGGGGTTAGCTCCTACGAGCAGTACTTC	CASSQVMGLGVSSYEQYF
many	.	TRBV29-1	TRBJ1-1	TGCAGCGTTGAAGGGGTTGGGACCACTGAAGCTTTCTTT	CSVEGVGTTEAFF
.	TRBD1	TRBV6-5	TRBJ2-5	TGTGCCAGCAGCCCCGGGACAGGGGGCAAAGAGACCCAGTACTTC	CASSPGTGGKETQYF
many	TRBD2	TRBV7-2	TRBJ2-3	TGTGCCAGCAGCTTAATTCCCAGGACTAGCGGAACAAAGTGGGATACGCAGTATTTT	CASSLIPRTSGTKWDTQYF
few	TRBD2	TRBV7-9	TRBJ2-2	TGTGCCAGCAGCTTAGGCCCTAGCGGGAGTTTGACCGGGGAGCTGTTTTTT	CASSLGPSGSLTGELFF
many	.	TRBV12-3/TRBV12-4	TRBJ2-5	TGTGCCAGTGGGACAGAGACCCAGTACTTC	CASGTETQYF
.	TRBD1	TRBV20-1	TRBJ2-7	TGCAGTGCTACTCCGGGACAGGGGGTATACGAGCAGTACTTC	CSATPGQGVYEQYF
.	TRBD2	TRBV6-2/TRBV6-3	TRBJ2-3	TGTGCCAGCAGTTACCTAGCGGGAGGCGCAGATACGCAGTATTTT	CASSYLAGGADTQYF
many	.	TRBV5-4	TRBJ2-2	TGTGCCAGCAGCTTAGACGCCAGAGGTCACGGGGAGCTGTTTTTT	CASSLDARGHGELFF
many	.	TRBV28	TRBJ2-7	TGTGCCAGCAGTTTTTGGTTCTACGAGCAGTACTTC	CASSFWFYEQYF
.	.	TRBV12-3/TRBV12-4	TRBJ2-7	TGTGCCAGCACTTACCAAGGACGGCTCAAATCCTACGAGCAGTACTTC	CASTYQGRLKSYEQYF
many	.	TRBV28	TRBJ2-3	TGTGCCAGCCATGGGTCCAGGTTTGGAACAGATACGCAGTATTTT	CASHGSRFGTDTQYF
.	TRBD1	TRBV11-2	TRBJ1-4	TGTGCCAGCAGCCGGACAGGGGGCATGGGAACTAATGAAAAACTGTTTTTT	CASSRTGGMGTNEKLFF
few	.	TRBV4-3	TRBJ2-1	TGCGCCAGCAGCCAAGACCTAGAACGCAATGAGCAGTTCTTC	CASSQDLERNEQFF
many	TRBD1	TRBV29-1	TRBJ2-7	TGCAGCGGCGTGGGACAGTCCTACGAGCAGTACTTC	CSGVGQSYEQYF
.	.	TRBV20-1	TRBJ2-1	TGCAGTGCTAGAGATTTCGGACTACCAACCTACAATGAGCAGTTCTTC	CSARDFGLPTYNEQFF
few	.	TRBV20-1	TRBJ2-7	TGCAGTGTAGAGGTGGGGGACGGGTACGAGCAGTACTTC	CSVEVGDGYEQYF
few	.	TRBV7-9	TRBJ1-2	TGTGCCAGCAGCCTCGCGGGGGAGGCGTCCTATGGCTACACCTTC	CASSLAGEASYGYTF
few	.	TRBV25-1	TRBJ2-7	TGTGCCAGCAACACAGGATCCTACGAGCAGTACTTC	CASNTGSYEQYF
.	TRBD2	TRBV20-1	TRBJ2-2	TGCAGTGCTAGAGATTACCTAGCGGGAGACGAAGGGGTTGGCGGGGAGCTGTTTTTT	CSARDYLAGDEGVGGELFF
.	.	TRBV27	TRBJ2-3	TGTGCCAGCAGTTTATGGCGCAGGACGAGCACAGATACGCAGTATTTT	CASSLWRRTSTDTQYF
.	.	TRBV7-2	TRBJ1-6	TGTGCCAGCAGCCTTTCTGGCTCACCCCTCCACTTT	CASSLSGSPLHF
.	.	TRBV4-1	TRBJ1-6	TGCGCCAGCAGCCAAGATTCACTGAGCTCCTATAATTCACCCCTCCACTTT	CASSQDSLSSYNSPLHF
few	.	TRBV6-5	TRBJ1-1	TGTGCCACTACACAGGGTAGAGGAGCTTTCTTT	CATTQGRGAFF
few	TRBD1	TRBV6-2/TRBV6-3	TRBJ1-1	TGTGCCAGCAGAATCGACAGGGCGGGAAGTGATGAAGCTTTCTTT	CASRIDRAGSDEAFF
.	.	TRBV4-1	TRBJ1-4	TGCGCCAGCAGCCAAGATGGGAGGGGCACTAATGAAAAACTGTTTTTT	CASSQDGRGTNEKLFF
many	.	TRBV10-2	TRBJ1-1	TGCGCCAGCAGTGGTACTGAAGCTTTCTTT	CASSGTEAFF
many	.	TRBV27	TRBJ2-7	TGTGCCAGCAGTACCGGGACCTGGGCCTCCTACGAGCAGTACTTC	CASSTGTWASYEQYF
many	TRBD1	TRBV7-9	TRBJ1-1	TGTGCCAGCAGTCTACAGGGGGCCGGCACTGAAGCTTTCTTT	CASSLQGAGTEAFF
few	.	TRBV24-1	TRBJ1-2	TGTGCCACCAGTGATGGTTCCGGATTCCGTGGCTACACCTTC	CATSDGSGFRGYTF
.	TRBD2	TRBV5-1	TRBJ2-4	TGCGCCAGCAGCTTTGACGGGGGGGACATTCAGTACTTC	CASSFDGGDIQYF
once	TRBD1	TRBV5-1	TRBJ1-5	TGCGCCAGCAGCAAAACAGGGGGCGATCAGCCCCAGCATTTT	CASSKTGGDQPQHF
many	TRBD1	TRBV29-1	TRBJ2-1	TGCAGCGTTGAAGTTCTAAAACAGGGGGTAAGAAATGAGCAGTTCTTC	CSVEVLKQGVRNEQFF
many	.	TRBV4-3	TRBJ1-4	TGCGCCAGCAGCCAAGCAGGGGCAGGGGAAAAACTGTTTTTT	CASSQAGAGEKLFF
few	.	TRBV14	TRBJ2-3	TGTGCCAGCAGCCAAGTTCCGGGGGCGGCAGATACGCAGTATTTT	CASSQVPGAADTQYF
.	TRBD1	TRBV6-5	TRBJ1-1	TGTGCCAGTAGTTACTCTGGACAGGGTCGGGACACTGAAGCTTTCTTT	CASSYSGQGRDTEAFF
many	.	TRBV7-2	TRBJ1-1	TGTGCCAGCAGCTTAGACTTGGCAGGGCCGGATGAAGCTTTCTTT	CASSLDLAGPDEAFF
few	.	TRBV28	TRBJ2-7	TGTGCCAGCAGTTCCGGGACCCTCACCGAGCAGTACTTC	CASSSGTLTEQYF
.	.	TRBV3-1	TRBJ2-3	TGTGCCAGCGAAGGGAACACAGATACGCAGTATTTT	CASEGNTDTQYF